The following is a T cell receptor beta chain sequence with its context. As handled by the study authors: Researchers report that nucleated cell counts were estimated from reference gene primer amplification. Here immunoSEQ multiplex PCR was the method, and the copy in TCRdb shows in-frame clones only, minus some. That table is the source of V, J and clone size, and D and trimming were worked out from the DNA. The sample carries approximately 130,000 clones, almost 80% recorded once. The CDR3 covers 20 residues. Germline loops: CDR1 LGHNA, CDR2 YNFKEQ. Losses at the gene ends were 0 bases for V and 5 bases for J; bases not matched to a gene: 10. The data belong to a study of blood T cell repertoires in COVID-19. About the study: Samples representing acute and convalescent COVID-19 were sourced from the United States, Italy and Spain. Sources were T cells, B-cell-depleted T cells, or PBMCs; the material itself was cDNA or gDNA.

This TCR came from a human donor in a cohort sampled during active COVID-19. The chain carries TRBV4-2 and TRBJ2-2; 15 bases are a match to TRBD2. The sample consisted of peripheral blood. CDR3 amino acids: CASSQEKRTSGRAVTGELFF. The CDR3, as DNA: TGTGCCAGCAGCCAAGAAAAGAGGACTAGCGGGAGGGCCGTGACCGGGGAGCTGTTTTTT.